The 26 T cell receptor beta chains in this list originate from one sample, sequenced in a study of CXCR3 chemokines and chemotherapy response in bladder cancer. TCRdb reanalysed the PCR reads using MiXCR and keeps one entry per CDR3 protein. Of 3,000 to 3,500 distinct CDR3 sequences in the sample, roughly 18% were seen once. Sample collection was performed from a patient whose treatment included neoadjuvant chemotherapy. Every receptor here comes from a human donor with bladder cancer that did not respond to neoadjuvant chemotherapy.

By share, this clonotype ranks as medium-sized. The chain uses TRBV6-2 or TRBV6-3 and TRBJ2-3; TRBD2 is a possible D gene (7 bases). The CDR3 spans 16 residues. CDR1 and CDR2 from the germline V gene are MNHEY and SVGEGT. V was shortened by 6 bases and J by 4 bases, with 20 bases between the two germline ends. CDR3 loop: CASSAFGGGPADTQYF. CDR3 sequence (DNA): TGTGCCAGCAGCGCCTTTGGCGGGGGCCCCGCAGATACGCAGTATTTT.

Judged by abundance, this clonotype is medium-sized (0.01 to 0.1%). The rearrangement links TRBV6-5 to TRBJ1-6; D gene uncertain. Germline V CDR1 and CDR2: MNHEY, SVGAGI. V was shortened by 6 bases and J by 0 bases, with 15 bases between the two germline ends. The CDR3 spans 17 residues. CDR3 DNA: TGTGCCAGCAGCCCGGTGGGGAGGAGCTCCTATAATTCACCCCTCCACTTT. Its translation: CASSPVGRSSYNSPLHF.

Ten or more counts support this clonotype. The chain joins TRBV28 to TRBJ1-5; TRBD1 is a possible D gene (5 bases). Trimming took off 8 bases at V and 0 bases at J, with 17 bases between the two ends. The CDR3 length is 16 residues. Germline CDR1 MDHEN, CDR2 SYDVKM. The CDR3 sequence: CASGPTGTYSNQPQHF. CDR3 DNA sequence: TGTGCCAGCGGACCCACCGGGACCTATAGCAATCAGCCCCAGCATTTT.

This chain uses TRBV29-1 with TRBJ2-6; perhaps TRBD2 as D (6 bases). From germline, CDR1 is SQVTM and CDR2 ANQGSEA. The CDR3 totals 13 residues. The CDR3 reads CVGGLFGANVLTF. For the CDR3, the DNA is TGCGTTGGGGGGTTATTTGGGGCCAACGTCCTGACTTTC.

This clonotype was picked up many times. This chain connects TRBV28 to TRBJ1-6, with 10 bases matching TRBD1. Germline V gene data show CDR1 as MDHEN and CDR2 as SYDVKM. The CDR3 spans 14 residues. With V trimmed by 4 bases and J by 10 bases, 4 bases remained unmatched. For the CDR3, the DNA is TGTGCCAGCAGTTGGACAGGGGGGAGATCACCCCTCCACTTT. Translation: CASSWTGGRSPLHF.

This clonotype counts as medium-sized. V gene TRBV5-6 combines with J gene TRBJ2-5, with 8 bases fitting TRBD2. The CDR3 totals 13 residues. Germline trimming cut 4 bases from V and 5 bases from J; bases unmatched to any gene: 4. The V gene's germline CDR1 is SGHDT and CDR2 YYEEEE. The CDR3 here is CASSGGGMETQYF. CDR3 coding DNA: TGTGCCAGCAGCGGCGGGGGGATGGAGACCCAGTACTTC.

This clonotype is large by share. The V call is TRBV27, the J call TRBJ1-2; a weak D match, TRBD1 (6 bases). Trimming removed 5 bases at V and 5 bases at J, with 24 bases between. This CDR3 comprises 17 residues. Per the germline V gene, CDR1 is MNHEY and CDR2 is SMNVEV (reference sequence). The CDR3 nucleotides are TGTGCCAGCAGTCCGCTGGGGGCCGGGGCGCTTGGATATGGCTACACCTTC. Translation gives CASSPLGAGALGYGYTF.

Judged by abundance, this clonotype is large. This chain connects TRBV7-2 to TRBJ1-2; 8 bases map to TRBD1. V lost 5 bases and J lost 5; bases outside the gene matches: 7. CDR1 is SGHTA and CDR2 is FQGNSA in the germline V gene. This CDR3 contains 14 residues. CDR3 nucleotide sequence: TGTGCCAGCAGCCCCCAGGGGGCAGGTTATGGCTACACCTTC. This sequence encodes CASSPQGAGYGYTF. Full variable domain (outside the CDR3, taken from reference TRBV7-2 and TRBJ1-2): GAGVSQSPSNKVTEKGKDVELRCDPISGHTALYWYRQSLGQGLEFLIYFQGNSAPDKSGLPSDRFSAERTGGSVSTLTIQRTQQEDSAVYLCASSPQGAGYGYTFGSGTRLTVV.

This clonotype qualifies as medium-sized. The CDR3 nucleotides are TGTGCCAGCACTTCGCGGAACTACGAGCAGTACTTC. Translation: CASTSRNYEQYF. The chain recombines TRBV6-6 with TRBJ2-7; D not certain. The CDR3 has 12 residues. Germline CDR1 and CDR2: MNHNY and SVGAGI (reference sequence). Trimming pared 7 bases from V and 3 bases from J, leaving 10 bases between.

Worth noting for this clonotype: This likely came from a read error, as a far larger clone is one base away. The chain joins TRBV6-5 to TRBJ2-7, with unresolved D. Deletions cut 6 bases from V and 7 bases from J, with 16 bases between. Germline V gives CDR1 MNHEY, CDR2 SVGAGI. The CDR3 sequence is 13 residues long. The CDR3 DNA reads TGTGCCAGCAGAGGGTCCTCCTACAATGAGCAGTACTTC. This codes for CASRGSSYNEQYF.

This clonotype is medium-sized in the sample. V is TRBV9 and J is TRBJ1-2; a possible D gene is TRBD1 (5 bases). The ends were cut back, 2 bases at V and 2 bases at J, with 7 bases in the middle. The CDR3 length is 13 residues. The germline V gene encodes CDR1 SGDLS and CDR2 YYNGEE. The CDR3 DNA follows: TGTGCCAGCAGCGTTAGGGACAACTATGGCTACACCTTC. This gives the protein CASSVRDNYGYTF.

By proportion, this clonotype is medium-sized. The J gene is TRBJ2-3, the V gene TRBV6-6; 7 bases match TRBD1. J gave up 4 bases and V 5 bases, and 12 bases lay outside the gene matches. CDR1 and CDR2 from the germline V gene are MNHNY and SVGAGI (reference sequence). This CDR3 is built from 16 residues. CDR3 DNA: TGTGCCAGCAGTCCCCGGACAGGCTCCGGGGCAGATACGCAGTATTTT. It yields the protein CASSPRTGSGADTQYF.

This clonotype is labeled medium-sized. The chain carries TRBV6-5 and TRBJ1-1, with TRBD1 as a possible D gene (6 bases). The CDR3 totals 13 residues. Germline values: CDR1 MNHEY, CDR2 SVGAGI. The V end lost 7 bases, the J end lost 8 bases, and 17 bases lay between the germline ends. The CDR3 nucleotides read TGTGCCAGCAAAACCCCCCCAGGGGTCGAAGCTTTCTTT. Amino acid sequence: CASKTPPGVEAFF.

At least ten counts were recorded for this clonotype. The chain couples TRBV6-5 to TRBJ1-2; TRBD1 might be the D (5 bases). V was shortened by 6 bases and J by 5 bases, with 19 bases between the two germline ends. The germline CDR1 and CDR2 sequences are MNHEY and SVGAGI. This CDR3 is built from 15 residues. CDR3 protein: CASSRTGKDLYGYTF. In DNA form, the CDR3 reads TGTGCCAGCAGCCGAACAGGAAAAGATTTGTATGGCTACACCTTC.

This clonotype has more than one count but fewer than ten. The rearrangement joins TRBV5-5 to TRBJ1-1; no clear D. CDR3 length: 14 residues. CDR1 is SGHKS, CDR2 YYEKEE, per germline (reference sequence). V lost 0 bases and J lost 1, with 7 bases in between. CDR3 residues: CASSLGTANTEAFF. CDR3 DNA: TGTGCCAGCAGCTTGGGAACAGCGAACACTGAAGCTTTCTTT.

This clonotype was seen at least ten times. In DNA form, the CDR3 reads TGCAGTGCCAAGGACAGGGGAACTTCACCCCTCCACTTT. As protein: CSAKDRGTSPLHF. The chain has TRBV20-1 and TRBJ1-6; 9 positions agree with TRBD1. The V gene's germline CDR1 is DFQATT and CDR2 SNEGSKA (reference sequence). The CDR3 loop spans 13 amino acids. Losses at the gene ends were 6 bases for V and 9 bases for J; bases not matched to a gene: 6.

The table lists this clonotype with a count of one. V and J are TRBV6-2 or TRBV6-3 and TRBJ2-2, with D perhaps being TRBD1 or TRBD2 (6 bases each). CDR1 is MNHEY and CDR2 is SVGEGT in the germline V gene. CDR3 length: 15 residues. Trimming pared 5 bases from V and 4 bases from J, leaving 14 bases between. The DNA of the CDR3 is TGTGCCAGCAGTCGCGGGACACGGCTCACCGGGGAGCTGTTTTTT. It translates to CASSRGTRLTGELFF.

This clonotype came up many times. CDR3 sequence (DNA): TGTGCCAGCAGCCGACAGCGAGAGACCCAGTACTTC. Its protein is CASSRQRETQYF. V is TRBV7-9 and J is TRBJ2-5, with D perhaps matching TRBD1 (5 bases). Deletions cut 5 bases from V and 4 bases from J, with 8 bases between. The CDR3 spans 12 residues. CDR1 SEHNR and CDR2 FQNEAQ come from the germline V gene (reference sequence).

This sequence joins TRBV7-9 and TRBJ2-3; no definite D call. Trimming took 8 bases from V and 7 from J, leaving 13 bases between them. Germline CDR1 SEHNR, CDR2 FQNEAQ (reference sequence). This CDR3 spans 12 amino acids. This chain's CDR3 is CASARAPNTQYF. CDR3 coding DNA: TGTGCCAGCGCCCGGGCCCCAAATACGCAGTATTTT.

With respect to this clonotype: A far more abundant clone sits one base away, making this likely a read error. The chain links TRBV18 to TRBJ2-1, with TRBD1 identical over 8 bases. The J call may not be correct, given that the DNA end is closer to TRBJ1-2. The CDR3 loop spans 15 amino acids. The germline CDR1 and CDR2 sequences are KGHSH and LQKENI. This chain's CDR3 is CANSPPGGANHGYTF. CDR3 DNA sequence: TGTGCCAACTCGCCTCCAGGGGGCGCTAATCATGGCTACACCTTC.

This clonotype is classed as medium-sized. The chain combines TRBV27 with TRBJ2-7, with 9 bases that match TRBD2. The J segment lost 5 bases and the V segment lost 1 base, leaving 6 bases of the junction unmatched. Germline CDR1 and CDR2: MNHEY and SMNVEV (reference sequence). The CDR3 spans 15 residues. CDR3 nucleotide sequence: TGTGCCAGCAGTTTATTTCGCGGGGGGGCCCACGAGCAGTACTTC. As protein: CASSLFRGGAHEQYF.

This clonotype was observed once. This sequence is one base from a far larger clone and is likely a read error. The chain joins TRBV12-3 or TRBV12-4 to TRBJ2-7; no reliable D call. The CDR3 runs to 11 residues. V lost 5 bases to trimming and J lost 7 bases, with 9 bases between them. The CDR3 reads CASSPLDEQYF. The CDR3 DNA is TGTGCCAGCAGTCCCTTGGATGAGCAGTACTTC.

There are many counts of this clonotype. This sequence joins TRBV5-6 and TRBJ1-3; D is possibly TRBD1 (5 bases). Germline V CDR1 and CDR2: SGHDT, YYEEEE. Trimming took 0 bases from V and 4 from J, leaving 11 bases between them. The CDR3 runs to 15 residues. The DNA of the CDR3 is TGTGCCAGCAGCTTGGGTCGGGGCTCAGGAAACACCATATATTTT. It translates to CASSLGRGSGNTIYF.

This clonotype rates as medium-sized. The gene calls are TRBV6-1 and TRBJ2-7; 10 bases agree with TRBD2. The CDR3 has 16 amino acids. Germline lookup yields CDR1 MNHNS and CDR2 SASEGT. V dropped 2 bases and J dropped 7; count of bases not matched to a gene: 11. For the CDR3, the DNA is TGTGCCAGCAGTGAAAAAAGGACTAGCGGAGGTCTGGAGCAGTACTTC. Amino acids: CASSEKRTSGGLEQYF.

This clonotype was picked up many times. The chain has TRBV15 and TRBJ1-5, with D unclear. Trimming shortened V by 5 bases and J by 3 bases, and 8 bases separated the two germline ends. CDR1 is LNHNV, CDR2 YYDKDF, per germline (reference sequence). There are 13 residues in the CDR3. The DNA of the CDR3 is TGTGCCACCAGCGGCGGTCACAATCAGCCCCAGCATTTT. It yields the protein CATSGGHNQPQHF. Variable domain in full (rest from reference TRBV15 and TRBJ1-5): DAMVIQNPRYQVTQFGKPVTLSCSQTLNHNVMYWYQQKSSQAPKLLFHYYDKDFNNEADTPDNFQSRRPNTSFCFLDIRSPGLGDTAMYLCATSGGHNQPQHFGDGTRLSIL.

The CDR3 bases are TGTGCCAGCAGCGTAGTGGTCAGGGGCCAAGAGGGCTACACCTTC. It is translated as CASSVVVRGQEGYTF. The chain links TRBV9 to TRBJ1-2; maybe TRBD1 (6 bases). The CDR3 consists of 15 residues. Germline CDR1 is SGDLS and CDR2 is YYNGEE. The germline V and J ends were trimmed by 0 bases and 8 bases, with 17 bases remaining between them.